The 4 T cell receptor beta chains given below trace back to one sample, sequenced in a study of vaccination and CD4 T cells after COVID-19. Researchers used the Oncomine TCR Beta short-read assay to sequence DNA from cultured CD4+ T cells. TCRdb ran MiXCR on the PCR reads and lists one entry per CDR3 protein. The data show approximately 8,700 distinct CDR3 sequences, with less than 80% seen just once and under 20% held by the top ten. Stated treatment: roughly nine-day PBMC culture with coronavirus spike peptide pools or control peptides (ViraFEST assay). These receptors have no identified antigens. The material sequenced was CD4+ T cells from blood, cultured in vitro. These receptors came from a human donor who had recovered from COVID-19.

V and J are TRBV7-8 and TRBJ2-5; the D is unclear. Trimming stripped 2 bases from V and 7 bases from J, with 8 bases between. The CDR3 has 12 amino acids. Germline-derived CDR1 and CDR2 are SGHVS and FQNEAQ. In nucleotides, the CDR3 is TGTGCCAGCAGCTTACTCGCGCGGACCCAGTACTTC. Translating gives CASSLLARTQYF.

The chain joins TRBV15 to TRBJ1-4; possibly TRBD1 for D (5 bases). This CDR3 spans 15 amino acids. The V gene's germline CDR1 is LNHNV and CDR2 YYDKDF (reference sequence). V lost 0 bases and J lost 5, with 10 bases in between. Here the CDR3 reads CATSRDRGANEKLFF. The CDR3 DNA reads TGTGCCACCAGCAGAGATCGGGGCGCAAATGAAAAACTGTTTTTT.

The chain employs TRBV20-1 and TRBJ2-1; the match to TRBD2 covers 13 bases. CDR3 length: 18 residues. Looked up from germline, CDR1 is DFQATT and CDR2 is SNEGSKA (reference sequence). CDR3 region: CGGLGLAGEAPYYNEQFF. The CDR3, as DNA: TGCGGTGGACTTGGACTAGCGGGAGAGGCTCCCTACTACAATGAGCAGTTCTTC.

The V and J genes are TRBV7-9 and TRBJ1-2; D is possibly TRBD1 (5 bases). This CDR3 spans 13 amino acids. CDR1 and CDR2 (germline): SEHNR, FQNEAQ (reference sequence). Between the trimmed V and J ends, which lost 10 bases and 6 bases, there was a span of 18 bases. Here the CDR3 reads CATPGQGGHGYTF. CDR3 coding DNA: TGTGCCACCCCCGGGCAGGGAGGGCATGGCTACACCTTC.